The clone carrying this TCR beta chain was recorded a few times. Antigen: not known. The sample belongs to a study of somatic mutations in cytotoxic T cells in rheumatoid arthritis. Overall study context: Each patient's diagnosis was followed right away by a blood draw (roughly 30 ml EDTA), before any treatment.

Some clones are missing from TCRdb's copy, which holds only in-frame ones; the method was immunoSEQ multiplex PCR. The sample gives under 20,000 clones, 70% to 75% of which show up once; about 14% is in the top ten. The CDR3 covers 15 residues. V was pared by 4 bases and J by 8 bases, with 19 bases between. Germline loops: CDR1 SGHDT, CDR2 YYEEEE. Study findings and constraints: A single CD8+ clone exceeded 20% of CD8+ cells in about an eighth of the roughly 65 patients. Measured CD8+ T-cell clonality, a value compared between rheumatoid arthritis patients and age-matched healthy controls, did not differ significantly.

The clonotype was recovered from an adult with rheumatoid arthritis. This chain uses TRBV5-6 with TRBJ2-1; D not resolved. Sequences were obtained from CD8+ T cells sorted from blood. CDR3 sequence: CASSRRGSGVDEQFF. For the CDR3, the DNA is TGTGCCAGCAGCCGTCGTGGGTCGGGTGTCGATGAGCAGTTCTTC.